Below, 13 T cell receptor beta chains from the same sample are listed, as sequenced in a study of T cells in localized non-small cell lung cancer (dated by TCRdb to about 2020). Library construction relied on the immunoSEQ multiplex PCR assay. The source is immuneACCESS, and TCRdb retained only in-frame sequences with V and J called. Part of the clones is not carried over; for the studies checked, unresolved V genes explain less than half of this, and the remainder is unexplained. The sample table holds some 30,000 clones, of which about 90% were seen once. The top ten clonotypes cover under 6.5% of the sample. This sample comprised PBMCs, obtained before any cancer treatment. The receptors here all came from a man between 40 and 70 years old with stage II lung adenocarcinoma.

The chain couples TRBV9 to TRBJ2-5, with no clear D. The better agreement between TRBJ2-7 and the DNA end casts doubt on the J call. Germline V lookup: CDR1 SGDLS, CDR2 YYNGEE. The CDR3 sequence is 12 residues long. The CDR3: CASSVDGYEQYF. CDR3 DNA sequence: TGTGCCAGCAGCGTCGACGGCTACGAGCAGTACTTC.

This clone is a singleton in its sample. This sequence joins TRBV28 and TRBJ2-5; D unclear. The V gene's germline CDR1 is MDHEN and CDR2 SYDVKM. There are 15 residues in the CDR3. V dropped 3 bases and J dropped 4 bases, with 15 bases sitting between them. CDR3 loop: CASSFKAPKVETQYF. Here the CDR3 DNA reads TGTGCCAGCAGTTTCAAGGCCCCAAAGGTAGAGACCCAGTACTTC.

This clone was seen only a few times. V is TRBV2 and J is TRBJ1-1; no clear D gene. V was trimmed by 7 bases and J by 6 bases, leaving 18 bases between them. Germline CDR1 and CDR2: SNHLY and FYNNEI. CDR3 length: 14 amino acids. The CDR3 here is CASTLPTAMAEAFF. The CDR3 DNA is TGTGCCAGCACTCTCCCGACGGCTATGGCTGAAGCTTTCTTT.

The CDR3 DNA sequence: TGTGCCACCAGCAGAGGTACAAGCACAGATACGCAGTATTTT. Amino acid sequence: CATSRGTSTDTQYF. This chain connects TRBV15 to TRBJ2-3, with D unresolved. The germline V and J ends were trimmed by 1 base and 0 bases, with 5 bases remaining between them. Looked up from germline, CDR1 is LNHNV and CDR2 is YYDKDF (reference sequence). The CDR3 has 14 residues.

This chain connects TRBV19 to TRBJ2-6; D not resolved. The CDR3 has 14 amino acids. With 1 base removed from V and 4 bases from J, the gap between germline ends came to 5 bases. Per germline, CDR1 LNHDA and CDR2 SQIVND (reference sequence). CDR3 DNA: TGTGCCAGTAGTATAGGTGTGGGGGCCAACGTCCTGACTTTC. This encodes CASSIGVGANVLTF.

V gene TRBV11-3 combines with J gene TRBJ2-3; no reliable D call. Germline-derived CDR1 and CDR2 are SGHNT and YENEEA. This CDR3 has 14 residues. The ends were cut back, 8 bases at V and 3 bases at J, with 15 bases in the middle. The CDR3 sequence is CASSSGQGTDTQYF. The CDR3 DNA reads TGTGCCAGCTCGTCGGGCCAAGGAACAGATACGCAGTATTTT.

This clone has just a few counts. The chain uses TRBV14 and TRBJ2-1; TRBD2 agrees at 13 bases. The CDR3 totals 20 residues. Germline values: CDR1 SGHDN, CDR2 FVKESK. V trimming: 3 bases; J trimming: 0 bases; junction bases outside the gene matches: 11. CDR3 residues: CASSQKLGLAGASSYNEQFF. The CDR3 bases are TGTGCCAGCAGCCAGAAGCTAGGACTAGCGGGGGCTAGCTCCTACAATGAGCAGTTCTTC.

The chain employs TRBV5-1 and TRBJ2-1; TRBD2 matches 8 bases. The length of the CDR3 is 14 residues. Trimming at V came to 4 bases and at J to 8 bases, leaving 8 bases not matched to a gene. Germline CDR1 and CDR2: SGHRS and YFSETQ. The CDR3 DNA reads TGCGCCAGCAGCCACAGGGCCGGGGGGGATGAGCAGTTCTTC. This codes for CASSHRAGGDEQFF.

The chain links TRBV30 to TRBJ2-1, with D maybe TRBD2 (5 bases). The CDR3 sequence is 15 residues long. With 8 bases removed from V and 5 bases from J, the gap between germline ends came to 22 bases. Germline V lookup: CDR1 GTSNPN, CDR2 SVGIG (reference sequence). The CDR3 nucleotides are TGTGCCGGCCTAGCTCTGGCTAGGTGGGACAATGAGCAGTTCTTC. It is translated as CAGLALARWDNEQFF.

The sample holds one count of this clone. This chain uses TRBV28 with TRBJ1-5; 7 bases are a match to TRBD1. Germline-derived CDR1 and CDR2 are MDHEN and SYDVKM. CDR3 size: 14 residues. With 7 bases clipped from V and 7 bases from J, the junction kept 10 bases outside the gene matches. CDR3 sequence: CASTRGGISQPQHF. The CDR3 nucleotides are TGTGCCAGCACCAGGGGGGGAATTTCACAGCCCCAGCATTTT.

This chain joins TRBV2 and TRBJ2-5, with D unresolved. The length of the CDR3 is 10 residues. Germline assignment: CDR1 SNHLY and CDR2 FYNNEI. Trimming took off 5 bases at V and 2 bases at J, with 0 bases between the two ends. The CDR3 bases are TGTGCCAGCAGTCAAGAGACCCAGTACTTC. Encoded protein: CASSQETQYF.

V is TRBV11-2 and J is TRBJ2-1; 11 bases are shared with TRBD2. This CDR3 has 17 residues. CDR1 and CDR2 (germline): SGHAT, FQNNGV. V was clipped by 4 bases and J by 0 bases; unmatched bases: 5. The CDR3 here is CASSSGLAGVSYNEQFF. As DNA, the CDR3 is TGTGCCAGCAGCTCCGGACTAGCGGGCGTCTCCTACAATGAGCAGTTCTTC.

About this clone itself: Compared with germline, one end of the junction differs, possibly owing to a read error. The chain links TRBV9 to TRBJ2-7; D is uncertain. The CDR3 sequence is 9 residues long. From germline, CDR1 is SGDLS and CDR2 YYNGEE. CDR3 coding DNA: TGTGCCAGCAGCCTCCCCCCAGTCTTC. Translation: CASSLPPVF. Using reference TRBV9 and TRBJ2-7 for the parts outside the CDR3, the full variable domain is DSGVTQTPKHLITATGQRVTLRCSPRSGDLSVYWYQQSLDQGLQFLIQYYNGEERAKGNILERFSAQQFPDLHSELNLSSLELGDSALYFCASSLPPVFGPGTRLTVT.